The rows below give T cell receptor beta chains drawn from one sample of a study of PD-1 blockade in classical Hodgkin lymphoma. Assay used: immunoSEQ multiplex PCR; TCRdb lists only in-frame clones, some missing. The sample holds 20,000 to 25,000 clones, roughly two thirds seen once. The sequenced sample was peripheral blood mononuclear cells (PBMCs), obtained at baseline. The receptors originated from a human donor with classical Hodgkin lymphoma. Each CDR3 is given with its conserved first and last residue. Each record gives: CDR3 protein, CDR3 DNA, J gene, D gene, V gene, clone size. The D gene is left open where the match is weak. Not all rows give a size; the values are once, few, many and, for expanded clones, a class.

CDR3aa: CASSFLKTEAFF; CDR3nt: TGTGCCAGTAGTTTTTTGAAGACTGAAGCTTTCTTT; j_gene: TRBJ1-1; d_gene: -; v_gene: TRBV19; abundance: few
CDR3aa: CASSWGGGANTGELFF; CDR3nt: TGTGCCAGCAGCTGGGGTGGGGGTGCGAACACCGGGGAGCTGTTTTTT; j_gene: TRBJ2-2; d_gene: -; v_gene: TRBV5-6; abundance: -
CDR3aa: CASSPTWRGRYEQYF; CDR3nt: TGCGCCAGCAGCCCCACGTGGAGGGGGAGGTACGAGCAGTACTTC; j_gene: TRBJ2-7; d_gene: -; v_gene: TRBV4-3; abundance: -
CDR3aa: CASSSEGTADQPQHF; CDR3nt: TGTGCCAGCAGCTCCGAGGGGACAGCCGATCAGCCCCAGCATTTT; j_gene: TRBJ1-5; d_gene: TRBD1; v_gene: TRBV7-9; abundance: few
CDR3aa: CASSLKGGPDEQFF; CDR3nt: TGTGCCAGCAGCTTGAAAGGGGGCCCCGATGAGCAGTTCTTC; j_gene: TRBJ2-1; d_gene: TRBD1; v_gene: TRBV11-3; abundance: -
CDR3aa: CASSLRGQGASPLHF; CDR3nt: TGTGCCAGCAGCTTAAGAGGACAGGGCGCTTCACCCCTCCACTTT; j_gene: TRBJ1-6; d_gene: TRBD1; v_gene: TRBV7-2; abundance: -
CDR3aa: CASSQGQGKGQETQYF; CDR3nt: TGCGCCAGCAGCCAAGGGCAGGGAAAGGGGCAAGAGACCCAGTACTTC; j_gene: TRBJ2-5; d_gene: -; v_gene: TRBV4-1; abundance: -
CDR3aa: CASTPLDRGDQPQHF; CDR3nt: TGTGCCAGCACCCCGCTAGACAGGGGCGACCAGCCCCAGCATTTT; j_gene: TRBJ1-5; d_gene: TRBD1; v_gene: TRBV28; abundance: medium-sized
CDR3aa: CSNRGSPLHF; CDR3nt: TGCAGCAACAGGGGATCACCCCTCCACTTT; j_gene: TRBJ1-6; d_gene: TRBD1; v_gene: TRBV29-1; abundance: -
CDR3aa: CASSPRTSGSVLPDTQYF; CDR3nt: TGTGCCAGCAGTCCAAGGACTAGCGGTTCGGTTTTGCCAGATACGCAGTATTTT; j_gene: TRBJ2-3; d_gene: TRBD2; v_gene: TRBV27; abundance: -
CDR3aa: CASSQGALSGNTIYF; CDR3nt: TGTGCCAGCAGCCAAGGAGCTCTGTCAGGAAACACCATATATTTT; j_gene: TRBJ1-3; d_gene: -; v_gene: TRBV6-5; abundance: -
CDR3aa: CATVNRGPNTGELFF; CDR3nt: TGTGCCACCGTCAACAGGGGACCGAACACCGGGGAGCTGTTTTTT; j_gene: TRBJ2-2; d_gene: TRBD1; v_gene: TRBV5-8; abundance: -
CDR3aa: CASSLASSGAADTQYF; CDR3nt: TGCGCCAGCAGCTTGGCCTCTTCGGGTGCCGCAGATACGCAGTATTTT; j_gene: TRBJ2-3; d_gene: -; v_gene: TRBV5-1; abundance: -
CDR3aa: CASSSLGDWGELFF; CDR3nt: TGCGCCAGCAGCTCCCTCGGGGATTGGGGGGAGCTGTTTTTT; j_gene: TRBJ2-2; d_gene: -; v_gene: TRBV5-1; abundance: few
CDR3aa: CSAGNTEAFF; CDR3nt: TGCAGCGCCGGGAACACTGAAGCTTTCTTT; j_gene: TRBJ1-1; d_gene: -; v_gene: TRBV29-1; abundance: -
CDR3aa: CASSYAPNSGVNYNEQFF; CDR3nt: TGTGCCAGCAGCTACGCCCCGAATAGCGGGGTAAATTACAATGAGCAGTTCTTC; j_gene: TRBJ2-1; d_gene: TRBD2; v_gene: TRBV7-6; abundance: -